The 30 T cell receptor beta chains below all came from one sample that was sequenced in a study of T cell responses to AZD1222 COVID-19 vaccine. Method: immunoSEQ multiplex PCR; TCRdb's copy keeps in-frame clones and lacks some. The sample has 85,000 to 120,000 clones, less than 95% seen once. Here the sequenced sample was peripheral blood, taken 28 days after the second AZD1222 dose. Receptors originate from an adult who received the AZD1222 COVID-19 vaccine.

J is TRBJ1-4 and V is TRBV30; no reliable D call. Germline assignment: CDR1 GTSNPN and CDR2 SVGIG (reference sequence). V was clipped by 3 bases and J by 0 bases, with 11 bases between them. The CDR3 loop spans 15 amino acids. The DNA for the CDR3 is TGTGCCTGGAGCGGACCCCCAGCAACTAATGAAAAACTGTTTTTT. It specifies CAWSGPPATNEKLFF.

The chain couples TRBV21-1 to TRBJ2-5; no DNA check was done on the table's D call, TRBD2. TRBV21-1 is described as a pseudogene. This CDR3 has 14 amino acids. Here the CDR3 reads CASSKAWGDETQYF. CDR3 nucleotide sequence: TGTGCCAGCAGCAAAGCGTGGGGAGATGAGACCCAGTACTTC.

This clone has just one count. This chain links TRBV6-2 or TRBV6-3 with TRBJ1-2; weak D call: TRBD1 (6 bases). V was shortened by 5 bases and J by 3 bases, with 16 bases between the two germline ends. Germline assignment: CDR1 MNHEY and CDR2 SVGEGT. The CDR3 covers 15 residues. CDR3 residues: CASSDARGAYYGYTF. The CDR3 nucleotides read TGTGCCAGCAGTGACGCTCGGGGGGCCTACTATGGCTACACCTTC.

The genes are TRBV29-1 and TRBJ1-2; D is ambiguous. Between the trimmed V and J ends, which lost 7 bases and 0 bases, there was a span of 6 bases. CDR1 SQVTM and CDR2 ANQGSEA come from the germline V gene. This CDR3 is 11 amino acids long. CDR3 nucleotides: TGCAGCGCCGGGACTAACTATGGCTACACCTTC. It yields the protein CSAGTNYGYTF.

CDR3 loop: CASSYSVRGNTEAFF. DNA of the CDR3: TGTGCCAGCAGTTACTCGGTCAGGGGGAACACTGAAGCTTTCTTT. The chain is built from TRBV6-5 and TRBJ1-1; a weak D match, TRBD1 (6 bases). The CDR3 runs 15 residues. The ends were cut back, 0 bases at V and 1 base at J, with 9 bases in the middle. CDR1 is MNHEY and CDR2 is SVGAGI in the germline V gene.

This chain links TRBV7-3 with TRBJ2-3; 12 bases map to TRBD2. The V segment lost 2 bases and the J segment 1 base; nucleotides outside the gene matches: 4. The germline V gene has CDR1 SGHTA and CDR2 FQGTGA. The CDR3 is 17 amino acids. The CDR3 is CASSLRRTSGGTDTQYF. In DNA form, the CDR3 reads TGTGCCAGCAGCTTACGGCGGACTAGCGGGGGCACAGATACGCAGTATTTT.

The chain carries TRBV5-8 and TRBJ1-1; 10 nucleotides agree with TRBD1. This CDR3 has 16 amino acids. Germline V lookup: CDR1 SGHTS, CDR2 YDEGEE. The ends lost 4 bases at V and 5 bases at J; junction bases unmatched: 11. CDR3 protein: CASSPGQGEGKTEAFF. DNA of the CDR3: TGTGCCAGCAGCCCCGGACAGGGGGAGGGTAAAACTGAAGCTTTCTTT. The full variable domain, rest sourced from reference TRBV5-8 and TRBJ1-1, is EAGVTQSPTHLIKTRGQQATLRCSPISGHTSVYWYQQALGLGLQFLLWYDEGEERNRGNFPPRFSGRQFPNYSSELNVNALELEDSALYLCASSPGQGEGKTEAFFGQGTRLTVV.

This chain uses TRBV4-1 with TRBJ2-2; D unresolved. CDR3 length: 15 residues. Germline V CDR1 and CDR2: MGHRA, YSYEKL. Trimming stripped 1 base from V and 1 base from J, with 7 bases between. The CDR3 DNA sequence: TGCGCCAGCAGCCAAGCCCGACTGAACACCGGGGAGCTGTTTTTT. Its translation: CASSQARLNTGELFF.

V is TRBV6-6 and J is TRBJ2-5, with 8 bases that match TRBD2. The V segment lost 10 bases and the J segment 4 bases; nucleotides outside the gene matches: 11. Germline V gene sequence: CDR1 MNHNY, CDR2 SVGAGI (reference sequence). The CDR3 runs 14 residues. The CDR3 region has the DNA TGTGCCACCTTCGAAGCGGGGGAGGGAGAGACCCAGTACTTC. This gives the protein CATFEAGEGETQYF.

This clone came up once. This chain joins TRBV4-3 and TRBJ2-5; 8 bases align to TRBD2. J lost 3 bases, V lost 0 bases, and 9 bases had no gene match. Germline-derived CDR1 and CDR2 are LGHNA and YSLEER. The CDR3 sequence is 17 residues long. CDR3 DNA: TGCGCCAGCAGCCAAGATCGTTGGGGAGCGGGGGAAGAGACCCAGTACTTC. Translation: CASSQDRWGAGEETQYF.

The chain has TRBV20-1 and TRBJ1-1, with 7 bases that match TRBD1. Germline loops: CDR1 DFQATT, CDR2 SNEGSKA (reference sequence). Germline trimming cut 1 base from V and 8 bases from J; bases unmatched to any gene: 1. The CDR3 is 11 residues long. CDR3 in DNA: TGCAGTGCTAGAGGGGACAGAGAAGCTTTCTTT. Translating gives CSARGDREAFF.

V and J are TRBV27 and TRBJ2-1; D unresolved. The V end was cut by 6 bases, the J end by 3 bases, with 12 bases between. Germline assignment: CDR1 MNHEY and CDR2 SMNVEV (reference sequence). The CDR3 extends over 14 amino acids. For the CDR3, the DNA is TGTGCCAGCAGCAAATTTTCCCTCTACAATGAGCAGTTCTTC. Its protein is CASSKFSLYNEQFF.

The CDR3 sequence is CASSPGLASPNEQFF. In nucleotides, the CDR3 is TGTGCCAGCAGCCCGGGACTAGCATCCCCCAATGAGCAGTTCTTC. This chain joins TRBV4-2 and TRBJ2-1; 9 positions match TRBD2. Looked up from germline, CDR1 is LGHNA and CDR2 is YNFKEQ. The J segment lost 6 bases and the V segment lost 4 bases, leaving 7 bases of the junction unmatched. The length of the CDR3 is 15 residues.

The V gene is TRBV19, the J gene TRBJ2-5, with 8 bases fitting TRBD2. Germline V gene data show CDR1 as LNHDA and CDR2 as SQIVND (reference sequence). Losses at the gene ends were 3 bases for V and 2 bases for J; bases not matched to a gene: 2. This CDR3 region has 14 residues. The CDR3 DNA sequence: TGTGCCAGTAGTATCTCTAGCGGGCAAGAGACCCAGTACTTC. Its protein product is CASSISSGQETQYF.

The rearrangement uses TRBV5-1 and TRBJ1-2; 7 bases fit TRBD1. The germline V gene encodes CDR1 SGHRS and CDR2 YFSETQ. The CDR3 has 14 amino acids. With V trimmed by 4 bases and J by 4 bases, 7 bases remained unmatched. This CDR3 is CASSPGDSIYGYTF. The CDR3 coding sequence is TGCGCCAGCAGCCCGGGGGACAGCATCTATGGCTACACCTTC.

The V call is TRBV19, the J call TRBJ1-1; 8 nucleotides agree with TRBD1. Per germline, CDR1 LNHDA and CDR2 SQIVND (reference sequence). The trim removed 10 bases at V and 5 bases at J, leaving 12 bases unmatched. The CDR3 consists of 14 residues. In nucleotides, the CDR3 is TGTGCCACTTTACAGGGGGGAGAAAGGACTGAAGCTTTCTTT. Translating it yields CATLQGGERTEAFF.

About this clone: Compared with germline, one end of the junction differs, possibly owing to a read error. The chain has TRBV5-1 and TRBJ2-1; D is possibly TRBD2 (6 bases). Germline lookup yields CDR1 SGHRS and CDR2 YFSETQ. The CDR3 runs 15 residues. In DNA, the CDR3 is TGCGCCAGCAGCTTGGTGGTTGGGGACTCCACGTCGGCGGTCTTC. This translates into CASSLVVGDSTSAVF.

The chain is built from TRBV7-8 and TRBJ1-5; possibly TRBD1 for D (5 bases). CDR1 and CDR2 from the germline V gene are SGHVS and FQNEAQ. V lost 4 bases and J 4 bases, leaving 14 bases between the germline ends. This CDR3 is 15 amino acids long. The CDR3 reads CASSSIVGRNQPQHF. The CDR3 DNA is TGTGCCAGCAGCTCGATTGTGGGGCGTAATCAGCCCCAGCATTTT.

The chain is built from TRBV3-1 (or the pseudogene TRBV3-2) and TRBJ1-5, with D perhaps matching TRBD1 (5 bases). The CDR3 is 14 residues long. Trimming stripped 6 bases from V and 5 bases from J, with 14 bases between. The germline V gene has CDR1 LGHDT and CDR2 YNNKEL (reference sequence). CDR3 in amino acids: CASSQLRDHQPQHF. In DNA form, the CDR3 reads TGTGCCAGCAGTCAACTCAGGGACCATCAGCCCCAGCATTTT.

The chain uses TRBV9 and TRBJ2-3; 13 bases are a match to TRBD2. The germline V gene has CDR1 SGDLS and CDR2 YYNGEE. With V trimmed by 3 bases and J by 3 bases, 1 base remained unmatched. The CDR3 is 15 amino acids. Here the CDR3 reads CASSGGLAGTDTQYF. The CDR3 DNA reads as TGTGCCAGCAGCGGGGGACTAGCGGGGACAGATACGCAGTATTTT.

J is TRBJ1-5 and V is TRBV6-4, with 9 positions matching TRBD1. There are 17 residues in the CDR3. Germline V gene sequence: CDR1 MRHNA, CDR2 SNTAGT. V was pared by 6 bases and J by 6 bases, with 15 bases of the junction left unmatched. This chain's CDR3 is CASSHRDREVVCQPQHF. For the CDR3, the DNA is TGTGCCAGCAGCCACCGGGACAGGGAGGTCGTTTGTCAGCCCCAGCATTTT.

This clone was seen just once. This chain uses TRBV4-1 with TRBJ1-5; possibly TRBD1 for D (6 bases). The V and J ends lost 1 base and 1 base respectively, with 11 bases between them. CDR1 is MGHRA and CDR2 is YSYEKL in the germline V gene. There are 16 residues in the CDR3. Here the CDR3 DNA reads TGCGCCAGCAGCCAAGGTGACAGGCCAAGCAATCAGCCCCAGCATTTT. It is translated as CASSQGDRPSNQPQHF.

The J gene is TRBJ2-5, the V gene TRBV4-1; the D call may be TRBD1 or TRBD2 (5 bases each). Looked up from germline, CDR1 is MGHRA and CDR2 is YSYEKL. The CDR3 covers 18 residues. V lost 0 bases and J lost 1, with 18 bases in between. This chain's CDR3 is CASSQEGERWAGQETQYF. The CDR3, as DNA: TGCGCCAGCAGCCAAGAAGGGGAGAGGTGGGCGGGCCAAGAGACCCAGTACTTC.

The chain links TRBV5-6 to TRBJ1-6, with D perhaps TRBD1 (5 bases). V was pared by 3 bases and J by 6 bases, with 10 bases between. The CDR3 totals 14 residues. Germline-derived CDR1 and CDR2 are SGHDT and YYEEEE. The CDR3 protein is CASSSVGTNSPLHF. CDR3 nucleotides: TGTGCCAGCAGCTCAGTGGGGACTAATTCACCCCTCCACTTT.

The CDR3 DNA follows: TGTGCCAGCAGGCCCGGGACAGGGGGGAGCACTGAAGCTTTCTTT. Its translation: CASRPGTGGSTEAFF. This chain connects TRBV14 to TRBJ1-1, with 11 positions matching TRBD1. Trimming took 6 bases from V and 4 from J; bases not matched to a gene: 7. Per the germline V gene, CDR1 is SGHDN and CDR2 is FVKESK. This CDR3 comprises 15 residues. Using reference TRBV14 and TRBJ1-1 for the parts outside the CDR3, the full variable domain is EAGVTQFPSHSVIEKGQTVTLRCDPISGHDNLYWYRRVMGKEIKFLLHFVKESKQDESGMPNNRFLAERTGGTYSTLKVQPAELEDSGVYFCASRPGTGGSTEAFFGQGTRLTVV.

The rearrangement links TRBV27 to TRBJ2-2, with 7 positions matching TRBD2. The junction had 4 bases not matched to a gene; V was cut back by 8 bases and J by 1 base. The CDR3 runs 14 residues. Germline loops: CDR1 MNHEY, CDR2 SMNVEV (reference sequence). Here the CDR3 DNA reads TGTGCCAGCTACGGGGGGTTGAACACCGGGGAGCTGTTTTTT. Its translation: CASYGGLNTGELFF.

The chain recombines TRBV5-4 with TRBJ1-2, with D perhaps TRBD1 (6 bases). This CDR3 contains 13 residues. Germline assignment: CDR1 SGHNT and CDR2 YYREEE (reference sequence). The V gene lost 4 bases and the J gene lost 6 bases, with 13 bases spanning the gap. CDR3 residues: CASSPTRGNGYTF. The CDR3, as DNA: TGTGCCAGCAGCCCGACGAGGGGGAATGGCTACACCTTC.

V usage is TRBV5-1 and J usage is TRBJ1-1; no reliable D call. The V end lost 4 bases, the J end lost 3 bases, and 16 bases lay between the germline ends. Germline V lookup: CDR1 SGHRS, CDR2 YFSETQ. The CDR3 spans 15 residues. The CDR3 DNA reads TGCGCCAGCAGCCCCGGTCTCGGGTCGGACACTGAAGCTTTCTTT. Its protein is CASSPGLGSDTEAFF.

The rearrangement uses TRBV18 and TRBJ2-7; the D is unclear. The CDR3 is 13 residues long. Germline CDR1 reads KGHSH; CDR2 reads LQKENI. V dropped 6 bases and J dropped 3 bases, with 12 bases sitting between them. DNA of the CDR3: TGTGCCAGCTCCCCCGACACAAACTACGAGCAGTACTTC. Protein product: CASSPDTNYEQYF.

CDR3 DNA sequence: TGTGCCAGTAGTATAGACCGGGCCGGGGGGTCGAATGAGCAGTTCTTC. The encoded protein is CASSIDRAGGSNEQFF. The chain uses TRBV19 and TRBJ2-1; 7 positions agree with TRBD2. Germline CDR1 and CDR2: LNHDA and SQIVND (reference sequence). J gave up 7 bases and V 0 bases, and 9 bases lay outside the gene matches. The CDR3 spans 16 residues.